This TCR beta chain originates from a study of T-cell reconstitution after alpha-beta-depleted transplantation in children. TCRbeta library preparation incorporated unique molecular identifiers. TCRdb redid the calling of the PCR reads with MiXCR, one entry per CDR3 protein. Of 170,000 or so distinct CDR3 sequences in the sample, approximately 6.8% were seen once. The CDR3 is 14 amino acids. Germline loops: CDR1 MDHEN, CDR2 SYDVKM. V lost 5 bases to trimming and J lost 5 bases; unmatched junction nucleotides: 4. Sample: PBMCs from the stem cell graft donor, taken from the stem cell graft. The TCR was taken from a human donor who donated a stem cell graft to a child with Wiskott-Aldrich syndrome. The V call is TRBV28, the J call TRBJ2-1, with 9 bases lining up with TRBD2. In DNA, the CDR3 is TGTGCCAGCAGTCTAGCGGGGCGCGACAATGAGCAGTTCTTC. Amino acids: CASSLAGRDNEQFF.